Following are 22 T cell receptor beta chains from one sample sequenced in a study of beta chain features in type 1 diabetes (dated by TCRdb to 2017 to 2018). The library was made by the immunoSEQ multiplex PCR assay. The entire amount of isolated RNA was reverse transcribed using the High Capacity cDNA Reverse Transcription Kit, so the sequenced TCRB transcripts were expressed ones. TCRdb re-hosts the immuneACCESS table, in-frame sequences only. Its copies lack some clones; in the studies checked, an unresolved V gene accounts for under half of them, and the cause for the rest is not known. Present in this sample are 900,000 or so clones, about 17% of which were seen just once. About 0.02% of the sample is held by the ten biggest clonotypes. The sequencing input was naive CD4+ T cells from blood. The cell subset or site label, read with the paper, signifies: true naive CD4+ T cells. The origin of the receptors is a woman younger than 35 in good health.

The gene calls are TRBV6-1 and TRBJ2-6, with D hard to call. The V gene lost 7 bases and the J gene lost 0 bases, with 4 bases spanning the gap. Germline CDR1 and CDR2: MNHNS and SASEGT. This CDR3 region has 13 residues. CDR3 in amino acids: CASIDSGANVLTF. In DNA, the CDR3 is TGTGCCAGCATTGACTCTGGGGCCAACGTCCTGACTTTC.

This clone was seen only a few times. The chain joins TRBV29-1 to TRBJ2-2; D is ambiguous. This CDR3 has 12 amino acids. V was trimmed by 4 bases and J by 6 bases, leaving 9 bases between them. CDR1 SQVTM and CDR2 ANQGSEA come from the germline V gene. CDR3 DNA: TGCAGCGTTGGCAGAATCCCCGGGGAGCTGTTTTTT. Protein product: CSVGRIPGELFF.

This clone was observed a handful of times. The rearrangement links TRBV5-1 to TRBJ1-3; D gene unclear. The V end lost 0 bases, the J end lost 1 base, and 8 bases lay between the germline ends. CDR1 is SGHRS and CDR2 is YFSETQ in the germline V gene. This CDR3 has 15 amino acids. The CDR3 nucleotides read TGCGCCAGCAGCTTGGCAGGACCTTCTGGAAACACCATATATTTT. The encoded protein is CASSLAGPSGNTIYF.

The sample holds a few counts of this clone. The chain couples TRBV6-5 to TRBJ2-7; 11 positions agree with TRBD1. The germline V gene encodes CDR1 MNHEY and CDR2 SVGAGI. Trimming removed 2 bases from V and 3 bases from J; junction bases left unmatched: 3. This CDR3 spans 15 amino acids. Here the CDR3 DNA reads TGTGCCAGCAGTTACGCCGGGACAGGGGGCTACGAGCAGTACTTC. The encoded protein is CASSYAGTGGYEQYF.

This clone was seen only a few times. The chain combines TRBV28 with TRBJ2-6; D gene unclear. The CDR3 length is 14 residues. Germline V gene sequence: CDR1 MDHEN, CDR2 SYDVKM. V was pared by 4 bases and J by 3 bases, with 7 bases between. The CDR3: CASSWVNGANVLTF. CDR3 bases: TGTGCCAGCAGTTGGGTAAATGGGGCCAACGTCCTGACTTTC.

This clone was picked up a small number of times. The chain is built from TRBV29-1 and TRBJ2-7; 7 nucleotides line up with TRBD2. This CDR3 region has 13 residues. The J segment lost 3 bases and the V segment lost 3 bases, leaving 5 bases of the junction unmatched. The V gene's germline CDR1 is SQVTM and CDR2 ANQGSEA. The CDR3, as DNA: TGCAGCGTTGAGGGGATAGCGGGCTACGAGCAGTACTTC. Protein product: CSVEGIAGYEQYF.

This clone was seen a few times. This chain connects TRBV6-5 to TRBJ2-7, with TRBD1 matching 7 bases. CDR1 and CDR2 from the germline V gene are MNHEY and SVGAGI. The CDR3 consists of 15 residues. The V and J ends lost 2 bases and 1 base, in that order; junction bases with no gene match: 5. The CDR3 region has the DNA TGTGCCAGCAGTTACCAATGGGACAGTTCCTACGAGCAGTACTTC. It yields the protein CASSYQWDSSYEQYF.

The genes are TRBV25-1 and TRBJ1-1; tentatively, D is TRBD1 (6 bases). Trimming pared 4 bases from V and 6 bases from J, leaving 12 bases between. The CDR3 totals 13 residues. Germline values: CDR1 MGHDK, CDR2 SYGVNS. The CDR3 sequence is CASSGTGSAEAFF. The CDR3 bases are TGTGCCAGCAGTGGTACAGGGTCGGCTGAAGCTTTCTTT.

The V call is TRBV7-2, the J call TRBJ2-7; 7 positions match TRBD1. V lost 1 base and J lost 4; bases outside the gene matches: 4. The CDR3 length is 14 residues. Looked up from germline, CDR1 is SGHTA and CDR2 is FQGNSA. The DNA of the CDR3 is TGTGCCAGCAGCTTAGAAGGGGGCGGTTACGAGCAGTACTTC. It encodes CASSLEGGGYEQYF.

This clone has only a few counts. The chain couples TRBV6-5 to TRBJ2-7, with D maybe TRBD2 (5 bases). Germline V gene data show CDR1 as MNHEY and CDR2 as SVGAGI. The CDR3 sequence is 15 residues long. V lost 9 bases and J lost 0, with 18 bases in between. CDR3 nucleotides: TGTGCCAGTCGACGCCGGACTGGGAGCTCCTACGAGCAGTACTTC. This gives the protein CASRRRTGSSYEQYF.

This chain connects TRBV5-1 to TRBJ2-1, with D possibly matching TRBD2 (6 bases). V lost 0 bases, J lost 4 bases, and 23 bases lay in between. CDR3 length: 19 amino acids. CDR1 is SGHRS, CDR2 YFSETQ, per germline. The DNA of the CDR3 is TGCGCCAGCAGCTTGGCCCCCCATTTCCGGGACTCACCATACAATGAGCAGTTCTTC. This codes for CASSLAPHFRDSPYNEQFF.

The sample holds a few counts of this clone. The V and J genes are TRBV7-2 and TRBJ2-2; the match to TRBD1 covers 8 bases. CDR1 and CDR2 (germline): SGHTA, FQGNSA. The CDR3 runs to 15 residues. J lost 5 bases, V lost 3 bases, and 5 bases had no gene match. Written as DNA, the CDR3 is TGTGCCAGCAGCTTCGGACAGGGTGTAACCGGGGAGCTGTTTTTT. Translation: CASSFGQGVTGELFF.

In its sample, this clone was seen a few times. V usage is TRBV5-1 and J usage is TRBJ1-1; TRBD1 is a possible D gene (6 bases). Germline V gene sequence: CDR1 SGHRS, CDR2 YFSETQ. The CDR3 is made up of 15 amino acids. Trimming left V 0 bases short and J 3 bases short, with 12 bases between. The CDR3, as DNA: TGCGCCAGCAGCTTGGTTGGGGGCCTTGACACTGAAGCTTTCTTT. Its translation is CASSLVGGLDTEAFF.

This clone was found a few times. The chain's CDR3 is CASSLAHYNEQFF. CDR3 bases: TGTGCCAGCTCACTAGCGCATTACAATGAGCAGTTCTTC. The chain has TRBV18 and TRBJ2-1; perhaps TRBD2 as D (5 bases). Trimming removed 4 bases from V and 4 bases from J, with 8 bases in between. From germline, CDR1 is KGHSH and CDR2 LQKENI. The CDR3 totals 13 residues.

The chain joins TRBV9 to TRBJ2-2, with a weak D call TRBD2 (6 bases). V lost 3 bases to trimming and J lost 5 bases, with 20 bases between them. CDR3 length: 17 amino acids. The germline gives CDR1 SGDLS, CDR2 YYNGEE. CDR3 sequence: CASSGVGGRRATGELFF. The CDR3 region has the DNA TGTGCCAGCAGCGGCGTCGGAGGTCGGAGGGCAACCGGGGAGCTGTTTTTT.

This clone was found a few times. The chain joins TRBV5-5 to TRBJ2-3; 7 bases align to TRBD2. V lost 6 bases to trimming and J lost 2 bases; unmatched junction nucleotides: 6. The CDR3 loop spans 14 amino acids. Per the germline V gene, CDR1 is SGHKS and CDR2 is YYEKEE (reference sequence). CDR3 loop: CASTSSGFTDTQYF. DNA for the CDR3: TGTGCCAGCACCAGTAGCGGGTTCACAGATACGCAGTATTTT.

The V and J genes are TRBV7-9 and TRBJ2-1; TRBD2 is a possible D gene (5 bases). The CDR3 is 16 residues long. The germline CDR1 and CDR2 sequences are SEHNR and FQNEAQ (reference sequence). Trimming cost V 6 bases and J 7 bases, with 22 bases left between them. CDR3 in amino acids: CASRGERDYGWNEQFF. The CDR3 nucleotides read TGTGCCAGCAGGGGCGAACGAGACTATGGTTGGAATGAGCAGTTCTTC.

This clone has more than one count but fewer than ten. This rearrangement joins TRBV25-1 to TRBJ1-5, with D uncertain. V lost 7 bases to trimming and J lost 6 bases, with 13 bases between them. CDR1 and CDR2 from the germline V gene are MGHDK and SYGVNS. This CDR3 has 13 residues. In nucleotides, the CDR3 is TGTGCCAGCATGAGAGGCTGTTGTCAGCCCCAGCATTTT. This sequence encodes CASMRGCCQPQHF.

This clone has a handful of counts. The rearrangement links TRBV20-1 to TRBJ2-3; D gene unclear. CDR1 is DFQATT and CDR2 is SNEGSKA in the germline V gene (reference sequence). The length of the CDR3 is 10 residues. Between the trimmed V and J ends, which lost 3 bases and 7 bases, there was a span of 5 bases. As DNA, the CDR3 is TGCAGTGCTAGCTTAAATACGCAGTATTTT. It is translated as CSASLNTQYF.

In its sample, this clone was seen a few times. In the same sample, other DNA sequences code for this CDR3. The CDR3 sequence: CASSVEGGNTIYF. The CDR3 nucleotides are TGTGCCAGCAGCGTAGAGGGTGGAAACACCATATATTTT. The chain couples TRBV9 to TRBJ1-3; D gene ambiguous. Germline values: CDR1 SGDLS, CDR2 YYNGEE. The CDR3 covers 13 residues. Between the trimmed V and J ends, which lost 0 bases and 3 bases, there was a span of 4 bases.

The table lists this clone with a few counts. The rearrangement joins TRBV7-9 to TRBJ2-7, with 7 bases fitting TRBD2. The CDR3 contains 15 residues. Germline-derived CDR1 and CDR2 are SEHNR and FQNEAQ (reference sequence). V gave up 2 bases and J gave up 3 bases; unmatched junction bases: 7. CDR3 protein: CASSLRKGGVYEQYF. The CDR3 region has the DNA TGTGCCAGCAGCTTACGGAAGGGAGGGGTCTACGAGCAGTACTTC.

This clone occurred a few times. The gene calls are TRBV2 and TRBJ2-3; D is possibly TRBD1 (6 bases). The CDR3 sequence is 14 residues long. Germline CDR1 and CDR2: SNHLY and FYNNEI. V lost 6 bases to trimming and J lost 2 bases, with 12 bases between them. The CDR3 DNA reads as TGTGCCAGCAGGCAAAGACAGGACACAGATACGCAGTATTTT. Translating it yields CASRQRQDTDTQYF.